This passage covers 28 T cell receptor beta chains from one sample sequenced in a study of neurological immune-mediated disorders. MiXCR, run by TCRdb on the 5' RACE reads, gives a single entry per CDR3 protein. The sample shows 100,000 or so distinct CDR3 sequences, 3.5% of them seen only once. Sequencing input: PBMCs. All receptors come from a woman in her late teens or twenties with multiple sclerosis.

This clonotype appeared many times. The CDR3, as DNA: TGTGCCAGCAGCAGATACCGGGACAGAAACTATGGCTACACCTTC. Protein product: CASSRYRDRNYGYTF. The chain has TRBV6-5 and TRBJ1-2; the match to TRBD1 covers 7 bases. The CDR3 is 15 residues long. Germline values: CDR1 MNHEY, CDR2 SVGAGI. J was trimmed by 2 bases and V by 6 bases; bases with no gene match: 9.

This clonotype was observed at least ten times. This chain connects TRBV20-1 to TRBJ1-2; D is ambiguous. Trimming pared 6 bases from V and 4 bases from J, leaving 12 bases between. The CDR3 contains 12 residues. Germline values: CDR1 DFQATT, CDR2 SNEGSKA (reference sequence). The CDR3 region is CSAVPPGYGYTF. The CDR3 DNA sequence: TGCAGTGCCGTCCCGCCGGGCTATGGCTACACCTTC.

This clonotype was counted at least ten times. The V call is TRBV5-1, the J call TRBJ2-7, with 8 bases that match TRBD2. The ends lost 0 bases at V and 3 bases at J; junction bases unmatched: 2. Germline V gene lookup returns CDR1 SGHRS and CDR2 YFSETQ. The CDR3 loop spans 14 amino acids. The CDR3 bases are TGCGCCAGCAGCTTGGAAGCGGGAGTCTACGAGCAGTACTTC. Translation: CASSLEAGVYEQYF.

This clonotype appeared many times. The chain carries TRBV6-5 and TRBJ1-1; no clear D gene. In germline, CDR1 is MNHEY, CDR2 SVGAGI. Trimming cost V 3 bases and J 8 bases, with 13 bases left between them. There are 13 residues in the CDR3. The CDR3 nucleotides read TGTGCCAGCAGTTATTCCATAGTGGGAGAAGCTTTCTTT. Its translation: CASSYSIVGEAFF.

This clonotype was counted at least ten times. The V gene is TRBV5-1, the J gene TRBJ2-1; D is unresolved. The CDR3 runs to 13 residues. Trimming removed 0 bases from V and 9 bases from J, with 10 bases in between. Germline loops: CDR1 SGHRS, CDR2 YFSETQ. Here the CDR3 reads CASSLDFFIEQFF. The CDR3 region has the DNA TGCGCCAGCAGCTTGGATTTTTTTATTGAGCAGTTCTTC.

This clonotype appeared many times. The gene calls are TRBV4-1 and TRBJ1-5; D gene uncertain. The CDR3 spans 15 residues. Germline assignment: CDR1 MGHRA and CDR2 YSYEKL. Trimming cost V 4 bases and J 4 bases, with 14 bases left between them. CDR3 bases: TGCGCCAGCAGCCTGACCGGAGAGGGAAATCAGCCCCAGCATTTT. Its protein is CASSLTGEGNQPQHF.

This clonotype was found many times. The chain recombines TRBV7-6 with TRBJ1-4, with D unresolved. The germline CDR1 and CDR2 sequences are SGHVS and FNYEAQ. The CDR3 is made up of 16 amino acids. Trimming stripped 5 bases from V and 0 bases from J, with 13 bases between. The CDR3 nucleotides read TGTGCCAGCAGCCCGGCCACAGTACCAACTAATGAAAAACTGTTTTTT. Translating gives CASSPATVPTNEKLFF. The full variable domain, rest sourced from reference TRBV7-6 and TRBJ1-4, is GAGVSQSPRYKVTKRGQDVALRCDPISGHVSLYWYRQALGQGPEFLTYFNYEAQQDKSGLPNDRFSAERPEGSISTLTIQRTEQRDSAMYRCASSPATVPTNEKLFFGSGTQLSVL.

This clonotype was counted at least ten times. V is TRBV4-2 and J is TRBJ1-5, with unresolved D. The CDR3 consists of 15 residues. V was shortened by 0 bases and J by 7 bases, with 13 bases between the two germline ends. Per germline, CDR1 LGHNA and CDR2 YNFKEQ. The CDR3 sequence is CASSQETRAHQPQHF. As DNA, the CDR3 is TGTGCCAGCAGCCAAGAAACAAGGGCACACCAGCCCCAGCATTTT.

The sample holds many counts of this clonotype. The rearrangement joins TRBV5-1 to TRBJ1-1; no clear D. V was shortened by 3 bases and J by 2 bases, with 5 bases between the two germline ends. Germline V gene lookup returns CDR1 SGHRS and CDR2 YFSETQ. This CDR3 region has 12 residues. The CDR3 here is CASSYLNTEAFF. In DNA form, the CDR3 reads TGCGCCAGCAGCTACCTAAACACTGAAGCTTTCTTT.

This clonotype has at least ten counts. This rearrangement joins TRBV7-2 to TRBJ2-3; D is possibly TRBD1 or TRBD2 (6 bases each). Trimming shortened V by 6 bases and J by 1 base, and 14 bases separated the two germline ends. The V gene's germline CDR1 is SGHTA and CDR2 FQGNSA. This CDR3 spans 15 amino acids. DNA of the CDR3: TGTGCCAGCAGGGCCGGGGGCTGGGGCACAGATACGCAGTATTTT. Translating it yields CASRAGGWGTDTQYF.

In its sample, this clonotype was seen many times. The rearrangement uses TRBV6-1 and TRBJ1-2; D unresolved. Germline CDR1 is MNHNS and CDR2 is SASEGT. V was pared by 4 bases and J by 2 bases, with 5 bases between. The CDR3 runs to 12 residues. This CDR3 reads CASSGRNYGYTF. CDR3 sequence (DNA): TGTGCCAGCAGTGGTCGAAACTATGGCTACACCTTC.

This clonotype has ten or more counts. J is TRBJ2-2 and V is TRBV18; no clear D gene. CDR1 is KGHSH, CDR2 LQKENI, per germline. This CDR3 spans 21 amino acids. Trimming cost V 2 bases and J 0 bases, with 25 bases left between them. Here the CDR3 DNA reads TGTGCCAGCTCACCAAGGAGTCGGGTCCCCGATGGATTCGCGAACACCGGGGAGCTGTTTTTT. Protein sequence: CASSPRSRVPDGFANTGELFF.

A remark on this clonotype: At one end the junction does not follow the germline gene, possibly because of a read error. The rearrangement joins TRBV24-1 to TRBJ1-5; TRBD1 might be the D (5 bases). The CDR3 totals 12 residues. Looked up from germline, CDR1 is KGHDR and CDR2 is SFDVKD. In DNA form, the CDR3 reads TGTGCCACCACCGGGGGAGATTGGACCCAGAATTTT. Translating gives CATTGGDWTQNF.

This clonotype was recorded many times. The V and J genes are TRBV5-1 and TRBJ1-2; 7 positions agree with TRBD1. Trimming took 4 bases from V and 0 from J; bases not matched to a gene: 9. Germline CDR1 is SGHRS and CDR2 is YFSETQ. CDR3 length equals 16 residues. Here the CDR3 DNA reads TGCGCCAGCAGCCCAACGGGACAGCAGACTAACTATGGCTACACCTTC. Translating it yields CASSPTGQQTNYGYTF.

This clonotype was detected ten times or more. V and J are TRBV6-5 and TRBJ2-5; 8 nucleotides agree with TRBD1. Per the germline V gene, CDR1 is MNHEY and CDR2 is SVGAGI. With 6 bases clipped from V and 3 bases from J, the junction kept 9 bases outside the gene matches. The CDR3 extends over 15 amino acids. CDR3 bases: TGTGCCAGCAGGACTACTGAGGACAGGGAAGAGACCCAGTACTTC. Translation: CASRTTEDREETQYF.

This clonotype has a count of ten or more. V and J are TRBV20-1 and TRBJ2-1, with TRBD2 identical over 8 bases. Per the germline V gene, CDR1 is DFQATT and CDR2 is SNEGSKA (reference sequence). This CDR3 spans 15 amino acids. Trimming cost V 5 bases and J 0 bases; bases outside gene matches: 6. In DNA form, the CDR3 reads TGCAGTGCTGAGAGCGGGAGAGCCTCCTACAATGAGCAGTTCTTC. As protein: CSAESGRASYNEQFF.

This clonotype was counted at least ten times. This sequence joins TRBV28 and TRBJ1-1, with a tentative D call TRBD1 (5 bases). Deletions cut 5 bases from V and 3 bases from J, with 13 bases between. Germline V gives CDR1 MDHEN, CDR2 SYDVKM. The CDR3 runs 14 residues. The CDR3 nucleotides are TGTGCCAGCAGTCCCAGGGTAGGGGACACTGAAGCTTTCTTT. It codes for CASSPRVGDTEAFF.

This clonotype was counted at least ten times. The chain is built from TRBV20-1 and TRBJ2-1, with a weak D call TRBD2 (5 bases). The germline V and J ends were trimmed by 0 bases and 4 bases, with 22 bases remaining between them. The CDR3 spans 18 residues. CDR1 DFQATT and CDR2 SNEGSKA come from the germline V gene (reference sequence). CDR3 nucleotide sequence: TGCAGTGCTAGAGATTTGGACGGGGTGGGTCCGCTTTACAATGAGCAGTTCTTC. Its translation is CSARDLDGVGPLYNEQFF.

This chain uses TRBV12-3 or TRBV12-4 with TRBJ2-1; tentatively, D is TRBD2 (7 bases). Trimming removed 8 bases at V and 3 bases at J, with 17 bases between. The CDR3 extends over 15 amino acids. The CDR3 DNA is TGTGCCAGCTCTAGCGGCGGGGGCAACTACAATGAGCAGTTCTTC. Residues: CASSSGGGNYNEQFF.

There are many counts of this clonotype. CDR3 coding DNA: TGCAGTGCTAGGCCGGACAGGGTCGTGGTGACTGAAGCTTTCTTT. It specifies CSARPDRVVVTEAFF. The J gene is TRBJ1-1, the V gene TRBV20-1, with TRBD1 matching over 8 bases. This CDR3 region has 15 residues. CDR1 and CDR2 (germline): DFQATT, SNEGSKA (reference sequence). V trimming: 3 bases; J trimming: 5 bases; junction bases outside the gene matches: 11.

There are a few counts of this clonotype. The J gene is TRBJ2-1, the V gene TRBV7-8; 14 nucleotides line up with TRBD2. Trimming took 3 bases from V and 4 from J; bases not matched to a gene: 8. The CDR3 runs to 18 residues. Per the germline V gene, CDR1 is SGHVS and CDR2 is FQNEAQ. DNA for the CDR3: TGTGCCAGCAGCTTCGGACTAGCGGGGGGAAGAGTGTACAATGAGCAGTTCTTC. Protein product: CASSFGLAGGRVYNEQFF.

This clonotype has more than one count but fewer than ten. The chain combines TRBV2 with TRBJ2-7; the D is unclear. This CDR3 spans 14 amino acids. The V and J ends lost 4 bases and 6 bases respectively, with 16 bases between them. Germline CDR1 SNHLY, CDR2 FYNNEI. The CDR3 sequence is CASSVRNPPAEQYF. CDR3 coding DNA: TGTGCCAGCAGTGTTCGGAACCCCCCGGCCGAGCAGTACTTC. Variable domain in full (rest from reference TRBV2 and TRBJ2-7): EPEVTQTPSHQVTQMGQEVILRCVPISNHLYFYWYRQILGQKVEFLVSFYNNEISEKSEIFDDQFSVERPDGSNFTLKIRSTKLEDSAMYFCASSVRNPPAEQYFGPGTRLTVT.

This clonotype was seen many times. J is TRBJ1-5 and V is TRBV10-3, with D maybe TRBD1 (6 bases). Germline CDR1 ENHRY, CDR2 SYGVKD. V was shortened by 3 bases and J by 3 bases, with 9 bases between the two germline ends. This CDR3 has 14 amino acids. The DNA for the CDR3 is TGTGCCATCAGTGAAGGGGGGTACAATCAGCCCCAGCATTTT. Residues: CAISEGGYNQPQHF.

The gene calls are TRBV6-2 or TRBV6-3 and TRBJ2-1, with 10 positions matching TRBD2. The length of the CDR3 is 16 residues. The V and J ends lost 3 bases and 6 bases, in that order; junction bases with no gene match: 8. Per the germline V gene, CDR1 is MNHEY and CDR2 is SVGEGT. The chain's CDR3 is CASSYRRAGGSNEQFF. CDR3 DNA: TGTGCCAGCAGTTATCGGCGAGCGGGGGGGTCCAATGAGCAGTTCTTC.

This clonotype was picked up many times. This sequence joins TRBV14 and TRBJ1-1, with a weak D call TRBD1 (5 bases). The germline V and J ends were trimmed by 1 base and 0 bases, with 9 bases remaining between them. There are 15 residues in the CDR3. From germline, CDR1 is SGHDN and CDR2 FVKESK. The CDR3 protein is CASSQVLGVNTEAFF. For the CDR3, the DNA is TGTGCCAGCAGCCAAGTCCTAGGGGTGAACACTGAAGCTTTCTTT.

This clonotype was seen a handful of times. The CDR3, as DNA: TGCGCCAGCAGCCAAGAGGTACAGTCCGACTATGGCTACACCTTC. Translated: CASSQEVQSDYGYTF. The chain has TRBV4-3 and TRBJ1-2; D call uncertain. CDR1 LGHNA and CDR2 YSLEER come from the germline V gene. This CDR3 spans 15 amino acids. Trimming pared 0 bases from V and 3 bases from J, leaving 11 bases between.

This clonotype was picked up many times. The rearrangement uses TRBV12-3 or TRBV12-4 and TRBJ2-7, with a possible D match to TRBD1 (5 bases). Trimming cost V 6 bases and J 4 bases, with 16 bases left between them. The length of the CDR3 is 14 residues. The DNA for the CDR3 is TGTGCCAGCAGCCCGCCTGGGGCCGGTTACGAGCAGTACTTC. Residues: CASSPPGAGYEQYF.

This clonotype was seen many times. The rearrangement joins TRBV5-1 to TRBJ2-3; the D gene is possibly TRBD1 (6 bases). The CDR3 is 14 amino acids. V was clipped by 3 bases and J by 5 bases, with 13 bases between them. From germline, CDR1 is SGHRS and CDR2 YFSETQ. In DNA form, the CDR3 reads TGCGCCAGCAGCTCAACGACAGGAGAAGATACGCAGTATTTT. It translates to CASSSTTGEDTQYF.